These T cell receptor beta chains were read from a single sample in a study of cytomegalovirus exposure and HLA in healthy donors. The repertoire was sequenced with immunoSEQ multiplex PCR; TCRdb's copy has only in-frame clones and lacks some. The sample lists approximately 130,000 clones, around 78% occurring once. The sample taken for sequencing was PBMCs. Source of these receptors: a woman aged 40 to 49 in good health and CMV-seronegative. Both conserved end residues are part of each CDR3. The D gene is left open where the match is weak. Some rows have no size entry. The others give once, few or many, or a class for an expanded clone.

- | TRBJ1-2 | TRBV30 | - | TGTGCCTTGACAGAAGACGGCTATGGCTACACCTTC | CALTEDGYGYTF
- | TRBJ1-4 | TRBV30 | - | TGTGCCTGGAGTGTCGGTGGAGGCGGTGAAAAACTGTTTTTT | CAWSVGGGGEKLFF
- | TRBJ1-4 | TRBV2 | TRBD1 | TGTGCCAGCAGTGAGGGACAGGGGACCAGGGTTACTGAAAAACTGTTTTTT | CASSEGQGTRVTEKLFF
- | TRBJ2-1 | TRBV6-1 | - | TGTGCCAGCAGTGCGGGGGACCTATCATACAATGAGCAGTTCTTC | CASSAGDLSYNEQFF
few | TRBJ2-7 | TRBV11-1 | TRBD1 | TGTGCCAGCAGCCTTACAGGGGGATGGGAGCAGTACTTC | CASSLTGGWEQYF
- | TRBJ1-4 | TRBV7-9 | TRBD1 | TGTGCCAGCAGCTTAGAGGGACAGGCGGGCGAAAAACTGTTTTTT | CASSLEGQAGEKLFF
- | TRBJ1-3 | TRBV30 | TRBD1 | TGTGCCTGGAGTGTGGGGGCTGACAGGGTCTCCCGGAACACCATATATTTT | CAWSVGADRVSRNTIYF
- | TRBJ2-2 | TRBV5-5 | TRBD1 | TGTGCCAGCAGCTTCCTAGCTAGGGGGCGCACCGGGGAGCTGTTTTTT | CASSFLARGRTGELFF
once | TRBJ2-7 | TRBV5-4 | TRBD2 | TGTGCCAGCAGCTTGGGTCGGGGGGGGCGGTCCGAGCAGTACTTC | CASSLGRGGRSEQYF
- | TRBJ2-7 | TRBV18 | TRBD1 | TGTGCCAGCTCACCAAACAGGGGGTTGGACGAGCAGTACTTC | CASSPNRGLDEQYF
- | TRBJ1-4 | TRBV28 | - | TGTGCCAGCGCAGGGGACCCTAATGAAAAACTGTTTTTT | CASAGDPNEKLFF
- | TRBJ2-2 | TRBV28 | TRBD2 | TGTGCCAGCAGTTTTTCGGGGGGGACCGGGGAGCTGTTTTTT | CASSFSGGTGELFF
- | TRBJ1-2 | TRBV29-1 | - | TGCAGCGTCCCTTCTACAGGGTCCCACTATGGCTACACCTTC | CSVPSTGSHYGYTF
- | TRBJ2-1 | TRBV7-9 | - | TGTGCCAGCCAAGAGCCCCCAGCGGCTTACTACAATGAGCAGTTCTTC | CASQEPPAAYYNEQFF